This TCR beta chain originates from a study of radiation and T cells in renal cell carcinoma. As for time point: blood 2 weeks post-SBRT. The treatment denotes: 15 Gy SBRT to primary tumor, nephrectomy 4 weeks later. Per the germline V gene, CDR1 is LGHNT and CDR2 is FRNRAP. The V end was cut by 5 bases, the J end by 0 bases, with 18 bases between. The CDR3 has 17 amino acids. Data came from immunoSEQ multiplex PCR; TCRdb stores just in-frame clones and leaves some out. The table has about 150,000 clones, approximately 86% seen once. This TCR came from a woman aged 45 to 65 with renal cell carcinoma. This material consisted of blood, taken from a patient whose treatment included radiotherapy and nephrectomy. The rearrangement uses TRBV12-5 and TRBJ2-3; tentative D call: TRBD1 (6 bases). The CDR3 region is CASGPGDITTSTDTQYF. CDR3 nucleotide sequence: TGTGCTAGTGGTCCAGGGGACATAACTACTAGCACAGATACGCAGTATTTT. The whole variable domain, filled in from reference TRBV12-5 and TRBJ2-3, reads DARVTQTPRHKVTEMGQEVTMRCQPILGHNTVFWYRQTMMQGLELLAYFRNRAPLDDSGMPKDRFSAEMPDATLATLKIQPSEPRDSAVYFCASGPGDITTSTDTQYFGPGTRLTVL.